The TCR beta chain described here comes from a study of cytomegalovirus exposure and HLA in healthy donors (TCRdb year 2017). Some background on the complete study: An earlier analysis of about 560 of the donors reported around 280 Gb of sequence data and 90 million to 120 million unique TCR beta sequences obtained from about 200 million T cells. Donor age, sex, ethnicity and CMV serostatus were compiled together with the repertoire data. To study patterns of TCR occurrence, a later analysis re-analyzed previously published TCR beta repertoires from hundreds of donors and added high-resolution HLA genotyping. Five DR-DQ haplotypes were handled as single units for association and clustering because linkage in the cohort was strong. Typing coverage varied by locus: roughly 620-640 donors for A, B, C, DRB1 and DQB1; more than 500 for DQA1; approximately 610 for DPA1; about 450 for DPB1. HLA typing included class I and class II loci at four-digit resolution. Every repertoire in the discovery cohort had been generated on one and the same sequencing platform. An earlier analysis of roughly 580 of the donors used high-throughput TCR beta sequencing to judge whether each TCR beta V gene segment behaved as functional or pseudogenic. A later genetic analysis used genome-wide SNP genotypes for about 65% of the roughly 700 donors, treating that subset as a discovery cohort. Besides the first cohort of approximately 670 subjects, a separate validation cohort made up of around 120 different subjects was used. The study profiled the T cell repertoires of 500 to 800 subjects by immunosequencing and related them to cytomegalovirus serostatus. High-throughput TCR immunosequencing, statistical association of individual TCRs with disease status, and machine learning were combined to predict cytomegalovirus infection status. The later analysis used no new phenotypic data to find candidate immune exposures, relying instead on TCR beta sequences and their occurrence across donors. Roughly 320 gigabases of sequencing data and 91 million or so unique TCR sequences made up an early release that covered approximately 620 HLA-typed donors. Across some 400 genotyped donors of the cohort, an average of approximately 200,000 unique TCR beta nucleotide sequences per donor were sequenced, and roughly 17% of those sequences were non-productive. The study aimed to test whether cataloging public T cell receptors could reveal signatures of past pathogen exposure. The genetic ancestry cluster associated with self-reported Caucasian donors included about 84% of the approximately 410 genotyped donors.

Comment on this clone: Its target antigen remains unknown. No base quality values were provided; no much bigger clone lies one nucleotide off.

The full study reports these points: The 87-base-pair reads could not distinguish some IMGT-functional V segments, including TRBV6-2 and TRBV6-3, so those segments were excluded. Cytomegalovirus status was reported to be diagnosed by the classifier with high specificity and sensitivity in both the original and validation cohorts. When HLA alleles, especially DR and DQ, strongly co-occurred, attributing TCR associations to individual alleles was difficult. The authors suggested that the approach could potentially be generalized to other disease states and immunological phenotypes. Fewer than 20 rarely observed V segments, including chromosome 9 orphons, were excluded from the earlier analysis of about 600 of the donors because counts were too low. A cluster of highly shared sequence variants was judged likely to represent a technical artifact of the sequencing pipeline. HLA typing was unavailable for some donors at each locus, so association tests used only the typed subset. A later analysis reported that several top co-occurrence clusters appeared linked to parvovirus B19, influenza, CMV and Epstein-Barr virus. According to a later analysis, most CMV-associated TCR beta chains appeared to be HLA-restricted, and the HLA associations seemed to be driven largely by CMV exposure. According to a later analysis, TCR association rates differed among HLA loci, with DRB1 alleles showing the most associated TCRs and HLA-C alleles showing the fewest. Correlated functional status among segregating V segments might be attributable to linkage disequilibrium, but an unknown experimental factor could not be ruled out. In a later genetic analysis, fewer N-insertions in productive TCRs were reported among donors in an Asian-associated ancestry cluster than the approximately 630-donor mean. In vitro tests confirmed that a few of the cytomegalovirus-associated TCR beta chains recognize cytomegalovirus antigens. In a later analysis, 15,000 to 20,000 TCR beta sequences were associated with specific HLA alleles at a false discovery rate of 0.05. The study gave a list of about 170 TCR beta chains associated with cytomegalovirus. The presence/absence analyses assumed that sequencing depth was roughly uniform across donors, and that assumption may not be true. Across donors, most TCR sequences were observed very rarely, whereas some public TCRs were present in many individuals. In this cohort, only TCR beta chains were sequenced, and detectable features were limited by the absence of alpha or paired-chain data. Immune exposure information for the cohort was limited to CMV serostatus. In a later analysis, HLA-associated TCR beta chains were found to be more clonally expanded and to have lower generation probabilities than equally common non-associated chains. V-gene and J-gene trimming of TCR beta chains was associated with a missense DCLRE1C variant in a later genetic analysis, and the association was replicated in an independent cohort. A further reported finding was that TCR beta sequences accurately predicted the HLA-A and HLA-B alleles for most subjects in the first cohort. An earlier analysis of around 600 of the donors showed that most TCR beta V segments appeared in productive rearrangements either about 87% or about 30% of the time, which broadly matched IMGT annotations.

The cohort consisted of fewer than 700 healthy bone marrow donors. All cohort members were sampled while nominally healthy, although unrecorded immune exposures were likely present. The donor was CMV seronegative and belonged to the group of several hundred seronegative cohort members. A peripheral blood sample was collected from each donor, and TCR beta sequencing was performed on peripheral blood mononuclear cells. Genomic DNA extraction from the blood cell samples was performed with the Qiagen DNeasy Blood Extraction Kit. In the germline V gene, CDR1 corresponds to SGDLS and CDR2 to YYNGEE. V drops 4 bases and J drops 2 bases, leaving 15 bases in between. There are 15 amino acids in the CDR3, from cysteine to phenylalanine inclusive. Of the read, only the CDR3 DNA is kept; its 45 bases are in frame from base 1. The library was built by means of the immunoSEQ multiplex PCR assay. A mixture of 60 forward primers for TCR Vbeta segments and 13 reverse primers for TCR Jbeta segments was used in the multiplex PCR. A multiplex PCR assay on genomic DNA amplified the CDR3 region of rearranged TCR beta genes. Amplified TCR beta libraries were sequenced as 87-base-pair reads on the Illumina HiSeq System. Per the source publication's procedure: A later analysis tallied roughly 80 million unique TCR beta chains across the 666 repertoires, and about 12 million of those chains were shared by two or more donors. To remove PCR and sequencing errors, raw reads were error-corrected and collapsed into unique sequences using a nearest-neighbor algorithm that merged closely related sequences. V, D and J gene segments were assigned by aligning CDR3 sequences to IMGT reference sequences. For a sequence to be retained, a match of at least six nucleotides was required to both a V gene segment and a J gene segment. A rearrangement counted as productive if the CDR3 had no stop codons and remained in frame with V and J, and every other rearrangement counted as non-productive. CDR3 was defined by IMGT convention, running from the second conserved V-encoded cysteine to the conserved J-encoded phenylalanine. The earlier analysis of fewer than 700 of the donors excluded sequences that lacked an unambiguous match to a single V gene segment. An earlier analysis of 550 to 650 of the donors classified V segments as functional when productive rearrangements were above 56.7% and as segregating when the standard deviation between donors was above 5%. A statistical classification framework was developed to diagnose cytomegalovirus status using the catalog of TCR beta chain sequences. V and J gene assignment, in a later analysis, came from comparing TCR nucleotide sequences with IMGT/GENE-DB human TR gene sequences. In a later analysis, CDR3 sequences and most-parsimonious VDJ recombination scenarios were assigned using the TCRdist pipeline. In a later analysis, each TCR beta chain was defined by its CDR3 amino acid sequence together with its V-gene family, and reads lacking a unique V-gene family were excluded. In a later analysis, 550 to 650 highly shared, low-generation-probability nucleotide sequences were removed to address suspected cross-contamination and a sequencing artifact. For each public chain, a later analysis derived a clonal expansion index from normalized ranks of inferred template counts within each repertoire. Generation probabilities in a later analysis came from a VDJ recombination model fitted to out-of-frame rearrangements, and those results were checked against IGoR. In a later analysis, TCR-TCR, TCR-HLA and TCR-CMV co-occurrence was scored with hypergeometric tests, and a repertoire-size bias correction was applied to TCR pairs. A later analysis estimated false discovery rates by permuting HLA or CMV assignments 20 times. In a later analysis, co-occurring TCRs were grouped with DBSCAN, and TCRdist sequence similarity was added when clustering was performed within HLA-allele-positive subsets. For co-occurrence clustering, repertoires with fewer than 30,000 or more than 120,000 public chains were excluded, along with five repertoires with anomalous nucleotide sharing. The table comes from immuneACCESS by way of TCRdb, which keeps in-frame sequences with V and J called. Part of the clones is missing from these tables; in studies checked, under half for an unresolved V gene and the rest for unknown reasons. V, J and clone size are those of that table, while D and trimming were read from the DNA. The sample profile shows about 200,000 clones; around 85% of them were found once. The top ten hold roughly 1.5% of the sample.

This clonotype was obtained from a man aged 50-60 years in good health and CMV-seronegative. Recombination joined TRBV9 with TRBJ2-5, with a tentative D gene TRBD1 over 6 matching bases. Source material: PBMCs. CDR3 sequence: CASSPWTAGQETQYF. Read as DNA, the sequence is TGTGCCAGCAGCCCATGGACAGCCGGACAAGAGACCCAGTACTTC.